This TCR beta chain was captured in a study of T cell repertoires in cytomegalovirus infection. This clonotype was found many times. A single record per CDR3 protein comes from TCRdb applying MiXCR to the reads. The table lists over 90,000 distinct CDR3 sequences, approximately 15% of them singletons, with 6.5% to 9.5% in the top ten. The source material was PBMCs. This clonotype originated in a human donor in good health (CMV status not recorded). Some clones in this sample may be carry-over from other donors' samples.

The CDR3, as DNA: TGTGCCAGCAGCCTCGTGGGCGGCGGGGGCAACTACGAGCAGTACTTC. It is translated as CASSLVGGGGNYEQYF. This sequence joins TRBV7-2 and TRBJ2-7; D might be TRBD2 (7 bases). Germline CDR1 is SGHTA and CDR2 is FQGNSA. The CDR3 spans 16 residues. Trimming left V 5 bases short and J 3 bases short, with 20 bases between.